A single sample is the source of the 32 T cell receptor beta chains below, sequenced in a study of shared T cell receptors in the human thymus. Produced via immunoSEQ multiplex PCR; TCRdb's table is partial and in-frame only. Among about 660,000 clones listed, 85% to 90% were seen once. These data are also associated with another study on human thymus T cells.

The sample comprised thymocytes. All receptors come from a boy under two years old with a congenital heart defect.

The chain employs TRBV11-3 and TRBJ2-1; tentatively, D is TRBD2 (5 bases). This CDR3 comprises 19 residues. Germline V gene data show CDR1 as SGHNT and CDR2 as YENEEA. V was trimmed by 2 bases and J by 0 bases, leaving 20 bases between them. DNA for the CDR3: TGTGCCAGCAGCTTAAGGTCCGATTTAGCGCGCAGCTCCTACAATGAGCAGTTCTTC. It codes for CASSLRSDLARSSYNEQFF.

This clone has only a few counts. The rearrangement joins TRBV30 to TRBJ2-6; D is possibly TRBD1 (6 bases). The CDR3 has 18 residues. The germline gives CDR1 GTSNPN, CDR2 SVGIG (reference sequence). The germline V and J ends were trimmed by 0 bases and 4 bases, with 19 bases remaining between them. This chain's CDR3 is CAWSVRGGPFTGANVLTF. CDR3 DNA: TGTGCCTGGAGTGTACGAGGGGGTCCTTTTACAGGGGCCAACGTCCTGACTTTC.

The rearrangement joins TRBV29-1 to TRBJ2-1, with TRBD2 matching over 7 bases. The CDR3 contains 13 residues. After removal of 2 bases from V and 6 bases from J, the junction contained 4 bases not matched to a gene. CDR1 and CDR2 (germline): SQVTM, ANQGSEA. CDR3 region: CSVELAVSNEQFF. The CDR3 bases are TGCAGCGTTGAACTAGCGGTCAGCAATGAGCAGTTCTTC.

This clone has a single count. The chain joins TRBV9 to TRBJ2-1, with 13 nucleotides matching TRBD2. Germline V gene data show CDR1 as SGDLS and CDR2 as YYNGEE. The trim removed 6 bases at V and 7 bases at J, leaving 7 bases unmatched. The CDR3 has 15 amino acids. CDR3 nucleotide sequence: TGTGCCAGCACCGCCGGGACTAGCGGGATGAATGAGCAGTTCTTC. Translated, it gives CASTAGTSGMNEQFF.

The rearrangement uses TRBV11-2 and TRBJ1-2; no clear D gene. The germline gives CDR1 SGHAT, CDR2 FQNNGV. The CDR3 runs to 13 residues. The V gene lost 5 bases and the J gene lost 1 base, with 8 bases spanning the gap. The CDR3 spells CASSIPSNYGYTF. The DNA for the CDR3 is TGTGCCAGCAGCATACCCAGTAACTATGGCTACACCTTC.

V usage is TRBV7-6 and J usage is TRBJ2-1; TRBD2 might be the D (5 bases). CDR1 and CDR2 (germline): SGHVS, FNYEAQ. V was cut by 2 bases and J by 3 bases, with 11 bases left in between. This CDR3 has 15 residues. CDR3 residues: CASSLRSGRYNEQFF. The CDR3 region has the DNA TGTGCCAGCAGCTTAAGAAGCGGCCGCTACAATGAGCAGTTCTTC.

This chain links TRBV6-5 with TRBJ2-1, with D possibly matching TRBD2 (5 bases). Deletions cut 4 bases from V and 7 bases from J, with 17 bases between. The CDR3 loop spans 15 amino acids. The germline CDR1 and CDR2 sequences are MNHEY and SVGAGI. The CDR3 DNA sequence: TGTGCCAGCAGTTGCCCCGGGGAAAAACAGAATGAGCAGTTCTTC. It is translated as CASSCPGEKQNEQFF.

The chain is built from TRBV19 and TRBJ1-3, with a weak D call TRBD1 (5 bases). Trimming cost V 6 bases and J 7 bases, with 13 bases left between them. This CDR3 has 13 amino acids. CDR1 and CDR2 (germline): LNHDA, SQIVND (reference sequence). CDR3 DNA: TGTGCCAGTAGCCCAGACAGCCCTAACACCATATATTTT. Translation gives CASSPDSPNTIYF. Variable domain in full (rest from reference TRBV19 and TRBJ1-3): DGGITQSPKYLFRKEGQNVTLSCEQNLNHDAMYWYRQDPGQGLRLIYYSQIVNDFQKGDIAEGYSVSREKKESFPLTVTSAQKNPTAFYLCASSPDSPNTIYFGEGSWLTVV.

This clone was seen only once. The J gene is TRBJ2-2, the V gene TRBV10-2; 11 bases agree with TRBD2. The CDR3 runs to 19 residues. Germline V gene data show CDR1 as WSHSY and CDR2 as SAAADI. J was trimmed by 7 bases and V by 5 bases; bases with no gene match: 18. In DNA, the CDR3 is TGCGCCAGCAGTCCCCCGGCATTAGCGGGAGGGCCAGGGGTCGGGGAGCTGTTTTTT. It is translated as CASSPPALAGGPGVGELFF.

The chain employs TRBV28 and TRBJ1-1; D remains ambiguous. The CDR3 contains 12 residues. CDR1 is MDHEN, CDR2 SYDVKM, per germline. V was shortened by 3 bases and J by 4 bases, with 6 bases between the two germline ends. The chain's CDR3 is CASSFQVTEAFF. DNA of the CDR3: TGTGCCAGCAGTTTTCAGGTCACTGAAGCTTTCTTT.

This clone appeared once. The V call is TRBV5-4, the J call TRBJ2-4; 9 bases map to TRBD2. The V gene's germline CDR1 is SGHNT and CDR2 YYREEE (reference sequence). V lost 0 bases, J lost 2 bases, and 6 bases stayed unmatched. This CDR3 contains 17 residues. CDR3 DNA sequence: TGTGCCAGCAGCTTGGGGGGCGGGAGGGCCCCCAAAAACATTCAGTACTTC. Protein product: CASSLGGGRAPKNIQYF.

This sequence joins TRBV6-1 and TRBJ1-2, with 12 positions matching TRBD1. V lost 7 bases to trimming and J lost 8 bases; unmatched junction nucleotides: 5. The CDR3 extends over 13 amino acids. In germline, CDR1 is MNHNS, CDR2 SASEGT. DNA for the CDR3: TGTGCCAGCAACCCCGGGACAGGGGGCGGCTACACCTTC. Encoded protein: CASNPGTGGGYTF.

In its sample, this clone was seen once. The chain has TRBV29-1 and TRBJ1-1; 7 bases are shared with TRBD1. Germline CDR1 and CDR2: SQVTM and ANQGSEA. This CDR3 spans 15 amino acids. Trimming at V came to 1 base and at J to 5 bases, leaving 10 bases not matched to a gene. The chain's CDR3 is CSVEVGHRGLTEAFF. CDR3 DNA: TGCAGCGTTGAAGTTGGGCACAGGGGATTAACTGAAGCTTTCTTT.

The genes are TRBV6-1 and TRBJ2-7; perhaps TRBD2 as D (5 bases). From germline, CDR1 is MNHNS and CDR2 SASEGT. V lost 3 bases and J lost 9, with 15 bases in between. This CDR3 contains 13 residues. The CDR3 DNA sequence: TGTGCCAGCAGTGATTGGACTTCTGTAGGGCAGTACTTC. Translating gives CASSDWTSVGQYF.

This sequence joins TRBV11-1 and TRBJ2-7, with TRBD1 as a possible D gene (6 bases). This CDR3 comprises 18 residues. Per germline, CDR1 SGHAT and CDR2 FQDESV (reference sequence). With 5 bases removed from V and 5 bases from J, the gap between germline ends came to 28 bases. Here the CDR3 reads CASSHNLATGNLRNEQYF. The DNA of the CDR3 is TGTGCCAGCAGCCACAACCTAGCTACAGGGAACCTCCGCAACGAGCAGTACTTC.

This chain links TRBV4-1 with TRBJ2-1; 8 bases align to TRBD2. Germline CDR1 reads MGHRA; CDR2 reads YSYEKL. Trimming at V came to 0 bases and at J to 2 bases, leaving 6 bases not matched to a gene. The CDR3 runs 17 residues. CDR3: CASSQDGTRFPYNEQFF. The CDR3 DNA is TGCGCCAGCAGCCAAGATGGGACTAGGTTCCCCTACAATGAGCAGTTCTTC.

This clone turned up a few times. V is TRBV4-3 and J is TRBJ2-7, with TRBD2 matching over 13 bases. Trimming took 1 base from V and 2 from J; bases not matched to a gene: 8. Germline CDR1 is LGHNA and CDR2 is YSLEER. The CDR3 consists of 18 residues. CDR3 amino acids: CASSQVPPGTSGAYEQYF. The CDR3 nucleotides read TGCGCCAGCAGCCAAGTGCCACCCGGGACTAGCGGGGCCTACGAGCAGTACTTC.

V is TRBV5-6 and J is TRBJ1-2; no definite D call. CDR1 is SGHDT and CDR2 is YYEEEE in the germline V gene. V dropped 4 bases and J dropped 7 bases, with 11 bases sitting between them. The CDR3 runs to 12 residues. CDR3 in amino acids: CASSLRETGYTF. CDR3 coding DNA: TGTGCCAGCAGCCTCCGGGAGACTGGCTACACCTTC.

This chain connects TRBV9 to TRBJ2-1; 13 positions agree with TRBD2. The V gene end was trimmed by 4 bases and the J gene end by 8 bases; junction bases not matched to a gene: 6. Germline lookup yields CDR1 SGDLS and CDR2 YYNGEE. The CDR3 runs to 15 residues. CDR3 amino acids: CASSPRTSGSYEQFF. CDR3 bases: TGTGCCAGCAGCCCCCGGACTAGCGGGAGTTATGAGCAGTTCTTC.

This sequence joins TRBV21-1 and TRBJ2-7; the table's D call, TRBD2, was not checked against the DNA. TRBV21-1 is described as a pseudogene. This CDR3 contains 16 residues. The CDR3 DNA is TGTGCCAGCAGCAAAGGGAGGGCGCGAAGATCCTACGAGCAGTACTTC. Encoded protein: CASSKGRARRSYEQYF.

The chain combines TRBV7-9 with TRBJ2-4; a weak D match, TRBD1 (6 bases). CDR3 size: 16 residues. In germline, CDR1 is SEHNR, CDR2 FQNEAQ (reference sequence). Trimming removed 1 base from V and 4 bases from J, with 14 bases in between. For the CDR3, the DNA is TGTGCCAGCAGCTTAGTGGCGGCGCAGGGGAAAAACATTCAGTACTTC. Protein sequence: CASSLVAAQGKNIQYF.

The chain combines TRBV11-3 with TRBJ2-7, with TRBD2 matching 14 bases. This CDR3 comprises 17 residues. J gave up 5 bases and V 3 bases, and 9 bases lay outside the gene matches. Looked up from germline, CDR1 is SGHNT and CDR2 is YENEEA. The CDR3 loop is CASSLATSGRAEDEQYF. In nucleotides, the CDR3 is TGTGCCAGCAGCTTGGCGACTAGCGGGAGGGCGGAGGACGAGCAGTACTTC.

The CDR3 nucleotides are TGTGCCAGCAGTTTGACAGGGTTTAACAATGAAAAACTGTTTTTT. It yields the protein CASSLTGFNNEKLFF. The chain recombines TRBV28 with TRBJ1-4, with 7 bases lining up with TRBD1. V lost 3 bases and J lost 5; bases outside the gene matches: 6. The CDR3 runs 15 residues. The germline CDR1 and CDR2 sequences are MDHEN and SYDVKM.

This clone occurred a few times. V gene TRBV28 combines with J gene TRBJ1-3; D gene ambiguous. This CDR3 is built from 17 residues. The germline V gene has CDR1 MDHEN and CDR2 SYDVKM. Trimming removed 10 bases from V and 0 bases from J, with 22 bases in between. In DNA, the CDR3 is TGTGCCACAAGCCCTCCACGGGTCCCGATCTCTGGAAACACCATATATTTT. It codes for CATSPPRVPISGNTIYF.

The chain has TRBV28 and TRBJ2-7; 11 bases line up with TRBD2. Unmatched junction bases numbered 14, after V lost 5 bases and J lost 2 bases. CDR1 MDHEN and CDR2 SYDVKM come from the germline V gene. There are 18 residues in the CDR3. The DNA for the CDR3 is TGTGCCAGCAGTCGACAGGGGCCCACTAGCGGGAGTACCTACGAGCAGTACTTC. Its protein product is CASSRQGPTSGSTYEQYF.

V usage is TRBV4-1 and J usage is TRBJ2-7; TRBD2 matches at 10 bases. The CDR3 is 16 amino acids. Unmatched junction bases numbered 5, after V lost 0 bases and J lost 3 bases. Germline-derived CDR1 and CDR2 are MGHRA and YSYEKL. Written as DNA, the CDR3 is TGCGCCAGCAGCCAAGATCGGGGACTAGCGCGCTACGAGCAGTACTTC. Protein sequence: CASSQDRGLARYEQYF.

The chain carries TRBV7-9 and TRBJ2-7; perhaps TRBD2 as D (5 bases). CDR1 SEHNR and CDR2 FQNEAQ come from the germline V gene (reference sequence). This CDR3 has 16 residues. V lost 1 base to trimming and J lost 2 bases, with 15 bases between them. Written as DNA, the CDR3 is TGTGCCAGCAGCTTAGAACTAGAGACTCGTCCCTACGAGCAGTACTTC. This translates into CASSLELETRPYEQYF.

V usage is TRBV7-9 and J usage is TRBJ2-5, with 7 bases lining up with TRBD2. Germline V lookup: CDR1 SEHNR, CDR2 FQNEAQ (reference sequence). The CDR3 runs 14 residues. V shed 6 bases and J 2 bases; nucleotides not matched to a gene: 6. CDR3 loop: CASRGPSGQETQYF. The CDR3, as DNA: TGTGCCAGCAGAGGGCCTAGCGGACAAGAGACCCAGTACTTC.

The chain has TRBV7-2 and TRBJ2-7; 13 nucleotides line up with TRBD2. Germline assignment: CDR1 SGHTA and CDR2 FQGNSA. The trim removed 5 bases at V and 5 bases at J, leaving 12 bases unmatched. The CDR3 covers 17 residues. The CDR3 spells CASSPTSGREMSHEQYF. As DNA, the CDR3 is TGTGCCAGCAGCCCCACTAGCGGGAGGGAGATGAGCCACGAGCAGTACTTC. Complete variable domain (other parts from reference TRBV7-2 and TRBJ2-7): GAGVSQSPSNKVTEKGKDVELRCDPISGHTALYWYRQSLGQGLEFLIYFQGNSAPDKSGLPSDRFSAERTGGSVSTLTIQRTQQEDSAVYLCASSPTSGREMSHEQYFGPGTRLTVT.

The rearrangement uses TRBV7-2 and TRBJ2-5; 7 nucleotides line up with TRBD1. Trimming removed 4 bases from V and 1 base from J; junction bases left unmatched: 3. In germline, CDR1 is SGHTA, CDR2 FQGNSA. The CDR3 runs to 14 residues. In DNA form, the CDR3 reads TGTGCCAGCAGCTGCCGGGACAGCCAAGAGACCCAGTACTTC. As protein: CASSCRDSQETQYF.

V usage is TRBV28 and J usage is TRBJ2-4, with D possibly TRBD2 on 6 matching bases. V lost 6 bases and J 3 bases, leaving 30 bases between the germline ends. CDR3 length: 20 residues. The germline gives CDR1 MDHEN, CDR2 SYDVKM. CDR3 residues: CASSIKGPERRVVVKNIQYF. Written as DNA, the CDR3 is TGTGCCAGCAGCATTAAGGGCCCCGAGAGGAGGGTGGTGGTCAAAAACATTCAGTACTTC. The whole variable domain, filled in from reference TRBV28 and TRBJ2-4, reads DVKVTQSSRYLVKRTGEKVFLECVQDMDHENMFWYRQDPGLGLRLIYFSYDVKMKEKGDIPEGYSVSREKKERFSLILESASTNQTSMYLCASSIKGPERRVVVKNIQYFGAGTRLSVL.

This chain connects TRBV7-6 to TRBJ2-2; D possibly corresponds to TRBD2 (5 bases). Per germline, CDR1 SGHVS and CDR2 FNYEAQ. The CDR3 sequence is 13 residues long. Trimming took off 8 bases at V and 4 bases at J, with 11 bases between the two ends. Here the CDR3 reads CASASGFTGELFF. The CDR3, as DNA: TGTGCCAGCGCAAGCGGATTCACCGGGGAGCTGTTTTTT.